This passage covers 4 T cell receptor beta chains from one sample sequenced in a study of vaccination effects on CD4 cells after COVID-19. These receptors' antigens are unknown. TCRdb keeps only in-frame clones here, not all; method: immunoSEQ multiplex PCR. Among tens of thousands of clones listed, about 67% were seen once. Upon completion of around ten days in culture, CD4+ T cells were isolated. Participants were vaccinated with two doses of either the BNT162b2 or mRNA-1273 vaccine. The specimen comprised CD4+ T cells from PBMCs cultured without peptide, sampled after COVID-19 vaccination. Receptor source: a human donor who received a COVID-19 vaccine.

This clone was recorded only once. This CDR3 is CASSVARTDTQYF. CDR3 DNA sequence: TGTGCCAGCAGCGTAGCTCGCACAGATACGCAGTATTTT. The rearrangement joins TRBV9 to TRBJ2-3; D is undetermined. Germline CDR1 and CDR2: SGDLS and YYNGEE. Trimming cost V 0 bases and J 1 base, with 3 bases left between them. CDR3 length: 13 residues.

The rearrangement joins TRBV7-2 to TRBJ2-7; the D gene is possibly TRBD1 (6 bases). V gave up 5 bases and J gave up 6 bases, with 14 bases separating them. Germline CDR1 SGHTA, CDR2 FQGNSA. The CDR3 has 13 amino acids. CDR3: CASSGGQRSEQYF. Here the CDR3 DNA reads TGTGCCAGCAGCGGGGGCCAGAGGAGCGAGCAGTACTTC.

The chain combines TRBV13 with TRBJ1-2, with 9 bases lining up with TRBD1. Trimming at V came to 5 bases and at J to 8 bases, leaving 9 bases not matched to a gene. This CDR3 region has 14 residues. In germline, CDR1 is PRHDT, CDR2 FYEKMQ (reference sequence). In DNA, the CDR3 is TGTGCCAGCAGCGGGTGGACAGGGGTAAAAGGCTACACCTTC. Amino acid sequence: CASSGWTGVKGYTF.

This clone was counted between two and nine times. The rearrangement links TRBV6-5 to TRBJ1-2; 12 positions agree with TRBD1. Trimming at V came to 7 bases and at J to 3 bases, leaving 6 bases not matched to a gene. From germline, CDR1 is MNHEY and CDR2 SVGAGI. This CDR3 region has 15 residues. The CDR3 DNA reads as TGTGCCAGCATGGGACAGGGGGCAAAGGACTATGGCTACACCTTC. Amino acids: CASMGQGAKDYGYTF.